The clone carrying this T cell receptor (beta chain) was observed once. What it binds is unknown. TCRdb re-derived calls from the 5' RACE reads in MiXCR, one entry per CDR3 protein. The data show around 200,000 distinct CDR3 sequences, with 18% seen just once and 3.9% held by the top ten. These data are taken from a study of T-cell memory formation after mild COVID-19. Background on the study: For the most part, TCR clusters were specific to one donor. Points from the study as a whole: While clones contracting from day 15 to 85 were balanced between CD4 and CD8, later expanders leaned CD4+.

This CDR3 comprises 14 residues. The V gene end was trimmed by 5 bases and the J gene end by 1 base; junction bases not matched to a gene: 7. The V gene's germline CDR1 is DFQATT and CDR2 SNEGSKA (reference sequence). The chain links TRBV20-1 to TRBJ2-5; 7 positions agree with TRBD2. This sequence was found in a man younger than 35 who had mild COVID-19 (a few samples of this study predate the infection). Cell type and time point are not known. The sample consisted of PBMCs or a T cell subset sorted from them (not recorded which). CDR3 sequence reads: CSAEELAVQETQYF. CDR3 DNA: TGCAGTGCTGAGGAGCTAGCGGTCCAAGAGACCCAGTACTTC.